The clone carrying this TCR beta chain was counted ten times or more. Its antigen is not identified. At one end the junction does not follow the germline gene, possibly because of a read error. TCRdb recomputed calls from the reads with MiXCR, one row per CDR3 protein. The table lists tens of thousands of distinct CDR3 sequences, under 5% of them singletons. This CDR3 has 13 amino acids. The sample comes from a study of T cell repertoires in cytomegalovirus infection. Overall study context: Public TCR beta signatures indicated both CMV infection and matching HLA type.

The study, taken as a whole, reports: HLA-C-restricted CMV clonotypes gave the most frequent clonotype in two of eight donors. Based on cumulative public TCR beta family frequency, carriers of CMV plus the relevant HLA were identified.

This TCR was recovered from a human donor in good health (CMV status not recorded). Some clones in this sample may be carry-over from other donors' samples. The chain carries TRBV12-3 or TRBV12-4 and TRBJ1-1; a possible D gene is TRBD1 (5 bases). Sequencing was done on a sample of PBMCs. The CDR3 sequence: CASSFGPISGTEF. The CDR3 nucleotides read TGTGCCAGCAGTTTTGGCCCCATTTCCGGGACGGAGTTT.